The source of this TCR beta chain is a study of blood T cells in healthy people across ages (dated by TCRdb to about 2015). With regard to the full study: In model experiments, template switching captured about one uniquely barcoded TCR beta cDNA molecule for every two T cells. The donors were split into four age groups: young (average around 15 years), middle-aged (roughly 42), aged (around 67) and long-lived (approximately 80). Using the same blood draw, the study looked at two additional independent replicas of 1 million unique cDNA reads for two donors, one aged 18 to 30 and the other aged 80 or older. To avoid experimental bias, donors of different ages were spread randomly across the sequencing lanes. Using deep sequencing normalized with unique cDNA molecular identifiers, the study measured how TCR beta repertoire diversity changes with age.

From cysteine to phenylalanine, the CDR3 is 17 amino acids long. The read is trimmed to its CDR3 DNA, 51 bases read in frame from base 1. Trimming takes 3 bases off V and 0 bases off J; junction bases not matched to a gene: 8. The germline V gene sets CDR1 to SGHRS and CDR2 to YFSETQ. What the work shows at the level of the full study, not this receptor alone: Estimates of total diversity based on one million sequenced T cells were regarded as lower bounds and as underestimates. Because donor CMV infection status was unknown, age-related changes in expanded clonotypes were potentially confounded. Conclusive comparison of naive and antigen-experienced compartments was prevented by the profiling of bulk unsorted PBMCs. As age increased, observed TCR beta diversity per million T cells dropped in a roughly linear way, and a significant reduction was already evident by age 40. Compared with the aged group, more naive CD4+ T cells, fewer expanded clones and increased TCR diversity were shown by the long-lived group, suggesting age selection. The percentage of naive T cells measured by flow cytometry correlated strongly with observed TCR beta diversity.

This clonotype was observed a few times. What this receptor recognizes is not known. Base qualities are not provided; no much larger clone lies one nucleotide away. Donors were a few dozen systemically healthy Caucasian individuals from Russia aged roughly 6 to 95 years. Each donor gave 8 to 10 milliliters of peripheral blood, drawn into EDTA-treated Vacutainer tubes. PBMCs were isolated by Ficoll-Paque density-gradient centrifugation, with at least 6 million obtained per sample. Total RNA, at least 6 micrograms per sample, was extracted from PBMCs with Trizol reagent. Naive CD45RAhigh/CD27high T cell percentages were measured by flow cytometry on a PBMC aliquot from every donor. Receptor libraries were prepared by 5' RACE. Sequencing instrument: Illumina HiSeq 2500. A second PCR of 7 to 11 cycles was performed with a sample-barcoded 5' primer and a J-beta primer mix. A template-switch 5' adaptor carrying 12 random nucleotides introduced a unique molecular identifier onto each TCR beta cDNA molecule. Each sample yielded at least 2.5 million CDR3-containing paired-end reads. The Mint cDNA synthesis kit, primed by a TRBC-specific oligonucleotide, was used to synthesize first-strand cDNA from all RNA. Following uracil-DNA glycosylase treatment, all cDNA underwent a first 18-cycle PCR with the universal primers M1SS and BC2_uni_R. The authors' pipeline ran thus. For normalization, 1 million high-quality reads were randomly selected from each sample, with every read carrying a distinct molecular identifier. Reads sharing molecular identifiers were discarded rather than binned into consensus sequences. CDR3 identification, clonotype clustering and error correction used MiTCR with a Q25 quality threshold and the strictest error-elimination algorithm. A nonparametric unseen species model using Euler transformation provided a lower-bound estimate of total TCR beta diversity. The raw public reads went through TCRdb reprocessing: fastp at Q25, MiXCR clone calling, in-frame beta chains kept. Rows with one shared CDR3 protein collapse into an entry with the most common genes and DNA. It is TCRdb's table, rather than the study itself, that gives the V and J calls and clone size. The sample records around 1,100,000 distinct CDR3 sequences, roughly two fifths of which are singletons. The ten largest clones represent around 13% of the sample.

The sequencing input was blood. The sequence is built from TRBV5-1 and TRBJ1-2; a stretch of 10 junction bases matches TRBD1. The TCR comes from a man in his late teens or twenties in good health. Read as DNA, the sequence is TGCGCCAGCAGCTACGGGACAGGGGACAAATCTAACTATGGCTACACCTTC. It translates as CASSYGTGDKSNYGYTF. The full variable domain, with segments outside the CDR3 supplied by the reference TRBV5-1 and TRBJ1-2 proteins, appears as KAGVTQTPRYLIKTRGQQVTLSCSPISGHRSVSWYQQTPGQGLQFLFEYFSETQRNKGNFPGRFSGRQFSNSRSEMNVSTLELGDSALYLCASSYGTGDKSNYGYTFGSGTRLTVV.